Listed below are T cell receptor beta chains from one sample, sequenced in a study of cytomegalovirus exposure and HLA in healthy donors. Clones were read by immunoSEQ multiplex PCR, and TCRdb kept only the in-frame ones, dropping some. The sample lists 120,000 to 150,000 clones, roughly 87% seen once, with roughly 0.5% in the top ten. The specimen was PBMCs. The receptors here all came from a woman between 35 and 50 years old in good health and CMV-seronegative. Each CDR3 is given with its conserved first and last residue. Each record gives: V gene, D gene, clone size, J gene, CDR3 DNA, CDR3 protein. D genes are given only for firm matches. Clone size is given for some rows only: seen once, a few or many times, or a class if the clone is expanded.

V gene: TRBV6-4
D gene: -
clone size: -
J gene: TRBJ2-1
CDR3 DNA: TGTGCCAGCAGTGACTCGAAGGGTGGCGGGAATGAGCAGTTCTTC
CDR3 protein: CASSDSKGGGNEQFF

V gene: TRBV7-9
D gene: TRBD2
clone size: -
J gene: TRBJ2-1
CDR3 DNA: TGTTCCAGCAGCCTTTCACTAGCGGGAACCTACAATGAGCAGTTCTTC
CDR3 protein: CSSSLSLAGTYNEQFF

V gene: TRBV5-4
D gene: TRBD1
clone size: -
J gene: TRBJ1-2
CDR3 DNA: TGTGCCAGCAGCTTGGATCCCGGGACAGGACATGGCTACACCTTC
CDR3 protein: CASSLDPGTGHGYTF

V gene: TRBV5-1
D gene: -
clone size: -
J gene: TRBJ2-1
CDR3 DNA: TGCGCCAGCAGCTTGGTGCGCGGCAATGAGCAGTTCTTC
CDR3 protein: CASSLVRGNEQFF

V gene: TRBV28
D gene: TRBD2
clone size: -
J gene: TRBJ2-5
CDR3 DNA: TGTGCCAGCAGTTCTCCTAGCGGGAGTAAGGAGACCCAGTACTTC
CDR3 protein: CASSSPSGSKETQYF

V gene: TRBV29-1
D gene: -
clone size: -
J gene: TRBJ1-1
CDR3 DNA: TGCAGCGTTGAAGATCCGACAGCCGTCGGCACTGAAGCTTTCTTT
CDR3 protein: CSVEDPTAVGTEAFF

V gene: TRBV7-2
D gene: -
clone size: once
J gene: TRBJ1-3
CDR3 DNA: TGTGCCAGCAGTTTACAGGGCCTCTCTGGAAACACCATATATTTT
CDR3 protein: CASSLQGLSGNTIYF

V gene: TRBV7-2
D gene: TRBD1
clone size: few
J gene: TRBJ2-7
CDR3 DNA: TGTGCCAGCAGCCTTGGGACAGGAGACACCTACGAGCAGTACTTC
CDR3 protein: CASSLGTGDTYEQYF

V gene: TRBV19
D gene: -
clone size: -
J gene: TRBJ1-5
CDR3 DNA: TGTGCCACCAAAAAAATCGGGTTCAATCAGCCCCAGCATTTT
CDR3 protein: CATKKIGFNQPQHF

V gene: TRBV25-1
D gene: -
clone size: -
J gene: TRBJ1-1
CDR3 DNA: TGTGCCAGCACAGACCAGGCCTGGAGGTCTTTCTTT
CDR3 protein: CASTDQAWRSFF

V gene: TRBV6-6
D gene: -
clone size: -
J gene: TRBJ1-2
CDR3 DNA: TGTGCCAGCAGCCAAACCCGGGACACAGGAATTGGCTACACCTTC
CDR3 protein: CASSQTRDTGIGYTF

V gene: TRBV6-1
D gene: -
clone size: -
J gene: TRBJ1-5
CDR3 DNA: TGTGCCAGCGGCGTACAGGGAAACAATCAGCCCCAGCATTTT
CDR3 protein: CASGVQGNNQPQHF

V gene: TRBV7-9
D gene: -
clone size: -
J gene: TRBJ1-1
CDR3 DNA: TGTGCCAGCAGCTCTAACCCGGGGAACACTGAAGCTTTCTTT
CDR3 protein: CASSSNPGNTEAFF

V gene: TRBV29-1
D gene: -
clone size: -
J gene: TRBJ2-3
CDR3 DNA: TGCAGCGTCGGAACAGGTTTAAGCACAGATACGCAGTATTTT
CDR3 protein: CSVGTGLSTDTQYF

V gene: TRBV20-1
D gene: -
clone size: -
J gene: TRBJ1-2
CDR3 DNA: TGCAGTGCACCCTACAGGGCCTCTTACACCTTC
CDR3 protein: CSAPYRASYTF

V gene: TRBV11-3
D gene: -
clone size: -
J gene: TRBJ1-3
CDR3 DNA: TGTGCCAGCAGCACCTGGGACACGGTCTCTGGAAACACCATATATTTT
CDR3 protein: CASSTWDTVSGNTIYF

V gene: TRBV29-1
D gene: -
clone size: -
J gene: TRBJ2-5
CDR3 DNA: TGCAGCGTTGCGTCCGGGGAAGAGACCCAGTACTTC
CDR3 protein: CSVASGEETQYF

V gene: TRBV5-1
D gene: -
clone size: -
J gene: TRBJ2-7
CDR3 DNA: TGCGCCAGCAGCTTGGATGCGGTAGAGCAGTACTTC
CDR3 protein: CASSLDAVEQYF

V gene: TRBV11-3
D gene: -
clone size: once
J gene: TRBJ2-2
CDR3 DNA: TGTGCCAGCAGCTTAATACGGACCGGGGAGCTGTTTTTT
CDR3 protein: CASSLIRTGELFF

V gene: TRBV11-3
D gene: TRBD2
clone size: -
J gene: TRBJ2-7
CDR3 DNA: TGTGCCAGCAGCCGCGGGACTAGCGGGAGTAGTCCGAACTTC
CDR3 protein: CASSRGTSGSSPNF

V gene: TRBV11-2
D gene: TRBD2
clone size: -
J gene: TRBJ2-3
CDR3 DNA: TGTGCCAGCAGGCAAAATAGCGGGACACCATATACGCAGTATTTT
CDR3 protein: CASRQNSGTPYTQYF

V gene: TRBV28
D gene: TRBD1
clone size: -
J gene: TRBJ2-4
CDR3 DNA: TGTGCCAGCAGCCTTCAGGGGGCCGGCAAAAACATTCAGTACTTC
CDR3 protein: CASSLQGAGKNIQYF

V gene: TRBV2
D gene: -
clone size: -
J gene: TRBJ1-3
CDR3 DNA: TGTGCCAGCAGGTCCGGGGTCTCTGGAAACACCATATATTTT
CDR3 protein: CASRSGVSGNTIYF

V gene: TRBV7-3
D gene: TRBD1
clone size: -
J gene: TRBJ2-5
CDR3 DNA: TGTGCCAGCAGCTTAACAGGGGGCGGGCAAGAGACCCAGCACTTC
CDR3 protein: CASSLTGGGQETQHF

V gene: TRBV30
D gene: TRBD2
clone size: -
J gene: TRBJ2-1
CDR3 DNA: TGTGCCTGGAGTGTAGGGACTAGCGGGTTCAATGAGCAGTTCTTC
CDR3 protein: CAWSVGTSGFNEQFF

V gene: TRBV5-1
D gene: -
clone size: -
J gene: TRBJ2-7
CDR3 DNA: TGCGCCAGCAGCTTACATCCCGGGACTTACTACGAGCAGTACTTC
CDR3 protein: CASSLHPGTYYEQYF

V gene: TRBV5-4
D gene: TRBD1
clone size: -
J gene: TRBJ2-2
CDR3 DNA: TGTGCCAGCAGCACGGGACAGAGGAACACCGGGGAGCTGTTTTTT
CDR3 protein: CASSTGQRNTGELFF

V gene: TRBV7-2
D gene: -
clone size: -
J gene: TRBJ2-3
CDR3 DNA: TGTGCCAGCAGCACGAGACTAACGCAGTATTTT
CDR3 protein: CASSTRLTQYF

V gene: TRBV19
D gene: -
clone size: -
J gene: TRBJ2-5
CDR3 DNA: TGTGCCAGTAGTAGGGGAAGGGAGGAGACCCAGTACTTC
CDR3 protein: CASSRGREETQYF

V gene: TRBV4-1
D gene: TRBD2
clone size: -
J gene: TRBJ2-5
CDR3 DNA: TGCGCCAGCAGCCTGGTTAGCGGGATCCAAGAGACCCAGTACTTC
CDR3 protein: CASSLVSGIQETQYF

V gene: TRBV5-1
D gene: TRBD1
clone size: -
J gene: TRBJ2-3
CDR3 DNA: TGCGCCAGCAGCTTTACGTGGGGGACAGATATGCAGTATTTT
CDR3 protein: CASSFTWGTDMQYF

V gene: TRBV18
D gene: TRBD1
clone size: -
J gene: TRBJ2-7
CDR3 DNA: TGTGCCAGCTCGTACTCCGGGACAGCCTCCTACGAGCAGTACTTC
CDR3 protein: CASSYSGTASYEQYF

V gene: TRBV7-9
D gene: -
clone size: -
J gene: TRBJ1-4
CDR3 DNA: TGTGCTAGCAGCCCTTCAGGGAGGTATGAAAAACTGTTTTTT
CDR3 protein: CASSPSGRYEKLFF

V gene: TRBV13
D gene: -
clone size: -
J gene: TRBJ2-1
CDR3 DNA: TGTGCCAGCAGCTCCCTCGCGGAGCCTTACAATGAGCAGTTCTTC
CDR3 protein: CASSSLAEPYNEQFF

V gene: TRBV4-1
D gene: TRBD2
clone size: -
J gene: TRBJ2-1
CDR3 DNA: TGCGCCAGCAGCCCTAGCGGAGGGATTTACAATGAGCAGTTCTTC
CDR3 protein: CASSPSGGIYNEQFF

V gene: TRBV27
D gene: TRBD2
clone size: -
J gene: TRBJ2-5
CDR3 DNA: TGTGCCAGCAGTTCCCCGTCGCTAGCGGGAGGGGGGTTGCATGAGACCCAGTACTTC
CDR3 protein: CASSSPSLAGGGLHETQYF

V gene: TRBV7-3
D gene: -
clone size: -
J gene: TRBJ2-5
CDR3 DNA: TGTGCCAGCAGCTCGGGGGACGGCTACCAAGAGACCCAGTACTTC
CDR3 protein: CASSSGDGYQETQYF

V gene: TRBV28
D gene: -
clone size: -
J gene: TRBJ1-2
CDR3 DNA: TGTGCCAGCAGCGCCCCACTAGTCCTTGCCTATGGCTACACCTTC
CDR3 protein: CASSAPLVLAYGYTF

V gene: TRBV7-9
D gene: -
clone size: once
J gene: TRBJ2-7
CDR3 DNA: TGTTCCAGCAGCACTGACAGGACAGCCTACGAGCAGTACTTC
CDR3 protein: CSSSTDRTAYEQYF

V gene: TRBV28
D gene: -
clone size: -
J gene: TRBJ1-3
CDR3 DNA: TGTGCCAGCAGCTCGCGGGGGTACGCTGGGGCTGGAAACACCATATATTTT
CDR3 protein: CASSSRGYAGAGNTIYF

V gene: TRBV5-4
D gene: TRBD1
clone size: -
J gene: TRBJ1-4
CDR3 DNA: TGTGCCAGCAGCGCCGGGACAGGGGGCCGGGGTAATGAAAAACTGTTTTTT
CDR3 protein: CASSAGTGGRGNEKLFF

V gene: TRBV9
D gene: TRBD1
clone size: few
J gene: TRBJ2-4
CDR3 DNA: TGTGCCAGCAGCGTAGGGGACAGGGGGCGCGGGAGCCGAGCCAAAAACATTCAGTACTTC
CDR3 protein: CASSVGDRGRGSRAKNIQYF

V gene: TRBV5-4
D gene: TRBD2
clone size: -
J gene: TRBJ2-1
CDR3 DNA: TGTGCCAGCAGCTTACGCGGGAGCTTGGGCAATGAGCAGTTCTTC
CDR3 protein: CASSLRGSLGNEQFF

V gene: TRBV5-1
D gene: -
clone size: -
J gene: TRBJ2-7
CDR3 DNA: TGCGCCAGCAGCTTGGCACAGACAGACGAGCAGTACTTC
CDR3 protein: CASSLAQTDEQYF

V gene: TRBV11-2
D gene: -
clone size: -
J gene: TRBJ2-7
CDR3 DNA: TGTGCCAGCAGCTTAGTCGGAGGCTACGAGCAGTACTTC
CDR3 protein: CASSLVGGYEQYF

V gene: TRBV5-1
D gene: -
clone size: -
J gene: TRBJ2-5
CDR3 DNA: TGCGCCAGCAGCTTTATAGGGGCGAAAGAGACCCAGTACTTC
CDR3 protein: CASSFIGAKETQYF

V gene: TRBV5-4
D gene: -
clone size: -
J gene: TRBJ2-1
CDR3 DNA: TGTGCCAGCAGCGAGGGCCTCTCCTACAATGAGCAGTTCTTC
CDR3 protein: CASSEGLSYNEQFF

V gene: TRBV27
D gene: TRBD1
clone size: -
J gene: TRBJ2-7
CDR3 DNA: TGTGCCAGCAGTCTCGCTTTCAGACAGGGCGCCTACGAGCAGTACTTC
CDR3 protein: CASSLAFRQGAYEQYF

V gene: TRBV19
D gene: TRBD1
clone size: -
J gene: TRBJ2-1
CDR3 DNA: TGTGCCAGTAGTATCGCACAGGGGTTCTACAATGAGCAGTTCTTC
CDR3 protein: CASSIAQGFYNEQFF

V gene: TRBV6-1
D gene: TRBD2
clone size: -
J gene: TRBJ2-1
CDR3 DNA: TGTGCCAGCAGTGACGGGGCTAGCGGATACAATGAGCAGTTCTTC
CDR3 protein: CASSDGASGYNEQFF

V gene: TRBV4-1
D gene: TRBD1
clone size: -
J gene: TRBJ1-2
CDR3 DNA: TGCGCCAGCAGCACGACAGGGGGCCTTAACTATGGCTACACCTTC
CDR3 protein: CASSTTGGLNYGYTF